This T cell receptor beta chain was identified in a study of graft-versus-host responses after intestinal transplantation. Turning to the study itself: Induction using anti-thymocyte globulin, followed by tacrolimus and steroids for two to three years, was given to all recipients.

Germline V CDR1 and CDR2: PRHDT, FYEKMQ (reference sequence). CDR3 length: 14 amino acids. The ends were cut back, 3 bases at V and 3 bases at J, with 12 bases in the middle. Note on this clone: The antigen is undetermined.

Using immunoSEQ multiplex PCR, the repertoire was profiled, and TCRdb retains in-frame clones only, with some absent. The repertoire holds roughly 80,000 clones, with roughly 84% as singletons. The chain uses TRBV13 and TRBJ2-7; possible D gene TRBD1, 6 bases. The sequence was collected from a human donor who was the organ donor for an intestinal transplant. This specimen consisted of unstimulated CD8+ T cells sorted from spleen or lymph node cells, obtained before transplant. This CDR3 is CASSFRDTDYEQYF. DNA for the CDR3: TGTGCCAGCAGCTTCCGGGACACCGACTACGAGCAGTACTTC.